A single sample gave rise to the 2 T cell receptor beta chains below, sequenced in a study of blood T cell repertoires in COVID-19. Some clones are missing from TCRdb's copy, which holds only in-frame ones; the method was immunoSEQ multiplex PCR. The data show some 190,000 clones, roughly 84% seen once. Sequences were obtained from PBMCs or T cells enriched from blood (not recorded which). The receptors were gathered from a woman aged 25 to 45 who had been exposed to COVID-19.

The chain combines TRBV15 with TRBJ2-3; 8 bases line up with TRBD1. From germline, CDR1 is LNHNV and CDR2 YYDKDF (reference sequence). The junction had 14 bases not matched to a gene; V was cut back by 6 bases and J by 6 bases. This CDR3 spans 16 amino acids. CDR3 region: CATRGSRDRKSDTQYF. CDR3 coding DNA: TGTGCCACCAGAGGATCCCGGGACAGGAAATCTGATACGCAGTATTTT. The entire variable domain, with the rest obtained from reference TRBV15 and TRBJ2-3, is as follows: DAMVIQNPRYQVTQFGKPVTLSCSQTLNHNVMYWYQQKSSQAPKLLFHYYDKDFNNEADTPDNFQSRRPNTSFCFLDIRSPGLGDTAMYLCATRGSRDRKSDTQYFGPGTRLTVL.

This clone came up once. The chain links TRBV18 to TRBJ2-2; 10 positions agree with TRBD1. CDR3 length: 16 residues. With 4 bases clipped from V and 6 bases from J, the junction kept 8 bases outside the gene matches. Germline values: CDR1 KGHSH, CDR2 LQKENI. The CDR3: CASSQRQGALSGELFF. The CDR3 coding sequence is TGTGCCAGCTCACAAAGACAGGGGGCGCTTTCCGGGGAGCTGTTTTTT.